These T cell receptor beta chains were read from a single sample in a study of Tregs in tolerant kidney transplant recipients. Produced via immunoSEQ multiplex PCR; TCRdb's table is partial and in-frame only. Among approximately 260,000 clones listed, approximately 83% were seen once. The sequenced sample was CD4+ T cells from blood. Receptor source: a human donor in good health. Both conserved end residues are part of each CDR3. The order of the fields is D gene, V gene, J gene, clone size, CDR3 protein, CDR3 DNA. A D gene is named only where the DNA matches it firmly. Clone size is shown for a subset of rows, as once, few, many or a class of expanded clone.

D: TRBD1
V: TRBV18
J: TRBJ1-4
size: -
CDR3: CASSLGQAGSNEKLFF
DNA: TGTGCCAGCTCACTGGGACAGGCCGGTAGTAATGAAAAACTGTTTTTT

D: TRBD2
V: TRBV4-2
J: TRBJ2-7
size: once
CDR3: CASSQGAGGEGEQYF
DNA: TGTGCCAGCAGCCAAGGGGCGGGGGGGGAAGGCGAGCAGTACTTC

D: -
V: TRBV5-5
J: TRBJ1-5
size: -
CDR3: CASSPRVSGTQHF
DNA: TGTGCCAGCAGCCCCCGGGTCAGCGGGACCCAGCATTTT

D: -
V: TRBV21-1
J: TRBJ1-2
size: -
CDR3: CASYRGANYGYTF
DNA: TGCGCCAGTTACAGGGGTGCTAACTATGGCTACACCTTC

D: -
V: TRBV19
J: TRBJ2-2
size: -
CDR3: CASSIGGFILPGELFF
DNA: TGTGCCAGTAGTATAGGAGGGTTCATCCTACCCGGGGAGCTGTTTTTT

D: -
V: TRBV11-2
J: TRBJ1-2
size: -
CDR3: CASSLRAGLGYGYTF
DNA: TGTGCCAGCAGCTTAAGGGCAGGGTTGGGCTATGGCTACACCTTC

D: TRBD2
V: TRBV5-6
J: TRBJ2-7
size: -
CDR3: CASSWLGLAGAREQYF
DNA: TGTGCCAGCAGCTGGCTGGGACTAGCGGGAGCCCGCGAGCAGTACTTC

D: TRBD2
V: TRBV2
J: TRBJ2-7
size: -
CDR3: CASLLDASGGADEQYF
DNA: TGTGCCAGCCTGCTGGACGCTAGCGGGGGGGCCGACGAGCAGTACTTC

D: -
V: TRBV7-8
J: TRBJ1-1
size: -
CDR3: CASSLGVYGLMNTEAFF
DNA: TGTGCCAGCAGCTTAGGGGTGTACGGATTAATGAACACTGAAGCTTTCTTT

D: -
V: TRBV9
J: TRBJ1-2
size: -
CDR3: CASSVVGTSGYTF
DNA: TGTGCCAGCAGCGTAGTCGGGACGTCTGGCTACACCTTC

D: -
V: TRBV18
J: TRBJ2-3
size: -
CDR3: CASSPPSVGGTDTQYF
DNA: TGTGCCAGCTCACCACCGAGCGTGGGGGGCACAGATACGCAGTATTTT

D: TRBD2
V: TRBV7-2
J: TRBJ2-7
size: once
CDR3: CASSPLPGGPSEQYF
DNA: TGTGCCAGCAGCCCCCTTCCGGGAGGGCCAAGTGAGCAGTACTTC

D: TRBD1
V: TRBV7-9
J: TRBJ2-7
size: -
CDR3: CASSLTGTGAYEQYF
DNA: TGTGCCAGCAGCTTAACCGGGACAGGGGCCTACGAGCAGTACTTC

D: -
V: TRBV5-1
J: TRBJ1-3
size: few
CDR3: CASSLVVGNSGNTIYF
DNA: TGCGCCAGCAGCTTGGTCGTGGGGAACTCTGGAAACACCATATATTTT

D: -
V: TRBV5-1
J: TRBJ2-5
size: -
CDR3: CASSLVAGLQETQYF
DNA: TGCGCCAGCAGCTTGGTTGCGGGCCTCCAAGAGACCCAGTACTTC

D: -
V: TRBV7-8
J: TRBJ1-2
size: -
CDR3: CASSLAFRAGANYGYTF
DNA: TGTGCCAGCAGCTTAGCCTTCCGGGCAGGGGCAAACTATGGCTACACCTTC

D: TRBD1
V: TRBV11-3
J: TRBJ2-7
size: -
CDR3: CASSPGQAYEQYF
DNA: TGTGCCAGCAGTCCCGGACAGGCCTACGAGCAGTACTTC